The 7 T cell receptor beta chains given below trace back to one sample, sequenced in a study of cytotoxic CD8 clonotypes in ibrutinib-treated CLL. Data came from immunoSEQ multiplex PCR; TCRdb stores just in-frame clones and leaves some out. Of roughly 330,000 clones listed, under 70% are singletons. Material: PBMCs, obtained after 36 months of ibrutinib treatment. The receptor set was obtained from a human donor with chronic lymphocytic leukemia.

The genes are TRBV19 and TRBJ1-1, with D tentatively TRBD1 (5 bases). V shed 2 bases and J shed 1 base, with 20 bases lying between them. This CDR3 is 18 amino acids long. The V gene's germline CDR1 is LNHDA and CDR2 SQIVND (reference sequence). The CDR3 nucleotides read TGTGCCAGTAGTATATTAGGAACAGGTGGAGTAAAGAACACTGAAGCTTTCTTT. It yields the protein CASSILGTGGVKNTEAFF.

This sequence joins TRBV2 and TRBJ2-5; 8 bases align to TRBD2. V lost 5 bases, J lost 1 base, and 9 bases stayed unmatched. The CDR3 runs to 16 residues. Germline assignment: CDR1 SNHLY and CDR2 FYNNEI. The CDR3 DNA sequence: TGTGCCAGCAGTCCCTGGAGAGCGGGGGCCCAAGAGACCCAGTACTTC. It encodes CASSPWRAGAQETQYF.

The chain combines TRBV25-1 with TRBJ2-2; TRBD1 might be the D (6 bases). In germline, CDR1 is MGHDK, CDR2 SYGVNS. The CDR3 contains 13 residues. V was clipped by 6 bases and J by 7 bases, with 12 bases between them. The CDR3 loop is CASSHPGVGELFF. In DNA form, the CDR3 reads TGTGCCAGCAGCCACCCAGGGGTCGGGGAGCTGTTTTTT.

This clone was picked up a small number of times. J is TRBJ2-7 and V is TRBV10-3; 9 nucleotides line up with TRBD2. CDR3 length: 13 residues. Germline loops: CDR1 ENHRY, CDR2 SYGVKD. V dropped 4 bases and J dropped 3; count of bases not matched to a gene: 1. DNA for the CDR3: TGTGCCATCAGTGGACTAGCGGACTACGAGCAGTACTTC. Translated, it gives CAISGLADYEQYF.

V gene TRBV6-5 combines with J gene TRBJ2-1; D is perhaps TRBD1 or TRBD2 (6 bases each). V lost 4 bases and J lost 7, with 14 bases in between. Germline CDR1 MNHEY, CDR2 SVGAGI. The CDR3 is made up of 14 amino acids. CDR3 sequence (DNA): TGTGCCAGCAGTTCCTCAAAAGGGGGGAATGAGCAGTTCTTC. It is translated as CASSSSKGGNEQFF.

The rearrangement joins TRBV5-1 to TRBJ2-3; TRBD2 is a possible D gene (6 bases). The V and J ends lost 0 bases and 3 bases respectively, with 8 bases between them. The CDR3 spans 14 residues. CDR1 and CDR2 from the germline V gene are SGHRS and YFSETQ. The CDR3 sequence: CASSLGDSTDTQYF. The CDR3 DNA sequence: TGCGCCAGCAGCTTGGGGGACTCAACAGATACGCAGTATTTT.

This chain joins TRBV7-9 and TRBJ2-7; D call uncertain. Germline values: CDR1 SEHNR, CDR2 FQNEAQ (reference sequence). The V end was cut by 3 bases, the J end by 3 bases, with 12 bases between. The CDR3 is 14 residues long. CDR3 in DNA: TGTGCCAGCAGCTTGAGCCAGGTCATCTACGAGCAGTACTTC. Translated, it gives CASSLSQVIYEQYF.